These T cell receptor beta chains were read from a single sample in a study of blood T cell repertoires in COVID-19. The repertoire was sequenced with immunoSEQ multiplex PCR; TCRdb's copy has only in-frame clones and lacks some. This table holds a few hundred thousand clones, over 75% found once. Sequencing was performed on peripheral blood. All receptors come from a woman younger than 45 with COVID-19, enrolled during active disease. CDR3s include the opening cysteine and the closing phenylalanine or tryptophan. A D gene is named only where the DNA matches it firmly. The size field is filled for only some rows; it gives once, few, many or a size class.

D	J	size	V	CDR3	DNA
TRBD1	TRBJ2-2	-	TRBV24-1	CATSDSGTGVTGELFF	TGTGCCACCAGTGATTCCGGGACAGGAGTCACCGGGGAGCTGTTTTTT
TRBD1	TRBJ1-1	-	TRBV2	CASSGGQGWYTEAFF	TGTGCCAGCAGTGGGGGACAGGGGTGGTACACTGAAGCTTTCTTT
TRBD2	TRBJ2-1	-	TRBV5-4	CASSWTGLAGNNEQFF	TGTGCCAGCAGCTGGACGGGACTAGCGGGGAACAATGAGCAGTTCTTC
-	TRBJ2-2	-	TRBV2	CASSLSVNTGELFF	TGTGCCAGCAGTCTGAGTGTGAACACCGGGGAGCTGTTTTTT
TRBD2	TRBJ2-7	-	TRBV5-6	CASSLAGRGSEQYF	TGTGCCAGCAGCTTGGCCGGGAGGGGTAGCGAGCAGTACTTC
-	TRBJ2-7	many	TRBV5-4	CASSRGLGPGVEQYF	TGTGCCAGCAGCCGGGGACTCGGTCCCGGCGTGGAGCAGTACTTC
-	TRBJ1-5	-	TRBV12-5	CGWRQRNQPQHF	TGCGGGTGGAGACAGCGCAATCAGCCCCAGCATTTT
TRBD1	TRBJ2-4	-	TRBV6-5	CASTGRQGLEYF	TGTGCCAGCACCGGTCGACAGGGGTTGGAGTACTTC
TRBD1	TRBJ2-5	once	TRBV19	CASSGGQNQETQYF	TGTGCCAGTAGTGGGGGACAGAACCAAGAGACCCAGTACTTC
-	TRBJ2-2	once	TRBV12-1	CASSFRLAGGTGELFF	TGTGCCAGCAGCTTCAGACTAGCGGGAGGTACCGGGGAGCTGTTTTTT
-	TRBJ1-4	-	TRBV18	CASSRGVNEKLFF	TGTGCCAGTTCACGAGGAGTAAATGAAAAACTGTTTTTT
-	TRBJ2-1	-	TRBV2	CASSEESSSYNEQFF	TGTGCCAGCAGTGAAGAGTCTAGCTCCTACAATGAGCAGTTCTTC
-	TRBJ2-3	-	TRBV24-1	CATSDSARVADTQYF	TGTGCCACCAGTGATTCTGCGCGTGTAGCAGATACGCAGTATTTT
-	TRBJ2-2	few	TRBV18	CASSPPDFLGTGELFF	TGTGCCAGCTCACCACCGGACTTTCTGGGGACCGGGGAGCTGTTTTTT
-	TRBJ1-5	-	TRBV24-1	CATSDGGRPNQPQHF	TGTGCCACCAGTGATGGGGGGAGACCCAATCAGCCCCAGCATTTT
-	TRBJ2-1	once	TRBV5-4	CASSSRSEQFF	TGTGCCAGCAGCTCCAGGTCTGAGCAGTTCTTC
TRBD2	TRBJ2-3	few	TRBV20-1	CSASSYLAGKSTDTQYF	TGCAGTGCGAGTTCTTATCTAGCGGGAAAGAGCACAGATACGCAGTATTTT
TRBD1	TRBJ2-1	-	TRBV7-2	CASSPPRGTGGYNEQFF	TGTGCCAGCAGCCCTCCCCGAGGTACAGGGGGCTACAATGAGCAGTTCTTC
-	TRBJ2-7	-	TRBV11-2	CASWEGVSYEQYF	TGTGCCAGCTGGGAGGGGGTTTCCTACGAGCAGTACTTC
-	TRBJ2-2	-	TRBV30	CAWSDRVRLTGELFF	TGTGCCTGGAGTGACAGGGTTCGGTTGACCGGGGAGCTGTTTTTT
-	TRBJ2-3	once	TRBV11-3	CASSSGADTQYF	TGTGCCAGCAGCTCCGGAGCGGATACGCAGTATTTT
-	TRBJ2-2	-	TRBV28	CASSFEGEGTGELFF	TGTGCCAGCAGTTTCGAGGGTGAGGGCACCGGGGAGCTGTTTTTT
TRBD1	TRBJ2-7	-	TRBV4-3	CASSQWTGESYEQYF	TGCGCCAGCAGCCAATGGACAGGGGAATCCTACGAGCAGTACTTC
-	TRBJ2-2	few	TRBV3-1/TRBV3-2	CASSQGATGVAGELFF	TGTGCCAGCAGCCAAGGGGCGACGGGAGTGGCCGGGGAGCTGTTTTTT
TRBD1	TRBJ2-5	-	TRBV19	CASSPLQGAGTQYF	TGTGCCAGTAGTCCGTTACAGGGGGCTGGGACCCAGTACTTC
TRBD1	TRBJ1-3	-	TRBV12-5	CASVAPGQISGNTIYF	TGTGCTAGTGTCGCCCCGGGACAGATCTCTGGAAACACCATATATTTT
TRBD2	TRBJ2-1	-	TRBV2	CASSETSGILYNEQFF	TGTGCCAGCAGCGAGACTAGCGGGATTTTATACAATGAGCAGTTCTTC
TRBD1	TRBJ1-5	-	TRBV10-3	CAITGTGRMASNQPQHF	TGTGCCATCACCGGGACAGGGAGAATGGCTAGCAATCAGCCCCAGCATTTT
-	TRBJ1-4	-	TRBV2	CARGGPRGEKLFF	TGTGCCAGGGGGGGGCCTCGGGGTGAAAAACTGTTTTTT
TRBD1	TRBJ1-1	-	TRBV4-1	CASSQEGQGNTEAFF	TGCGCCAGCAGCCAGGAAGGACAGGGGAACACTGAAGCTTTCTTT
TRBD1	TRBJ1-6	-	TRBV6-5	CASSQQGDLSPLHF	TGTGCCAGCAGTCAACAGGGGGATTTGTCACCCCTCCACTTT
-	TRBJ2-7	-	TRBV10-1	CASSESVMAGDREQYF	TGCGCCAGCAGTGAGTCGGTGATGGCAGGCGACCGGGAGCAGTACTTC
TRBD1	TRBJ2-1	once	TRBV9	CASSVAGGSYNEQFF	TGTGCCAGCAGCGTAGCAGGGGGCAGCTACAATGAGCAGTTCTTC
TRBD2	TRBJ2-1	-	TRBV29-1	CSVQLAVGGYNEQFF	TGCAGCGTCCAACTAGCGGTGGGGGGATACAATGAGCAGTTCTTC
-	TRBJ1-1	-	TRBV5-4	CASRPREGSEAFF	TGTGCCAGCAGACCCCGGGAGGGGAGTGAAGCTTTCTTT
-	TRBJ1-6	-	TRBV7-2	CASSTFGMNNSPLHF	TGTGCCAGCAGCACTTTCGGGATGAATAATTCACCCCTCCACTTT
TRBD1	TRBJ2-1	-	TRBV9	CASSRRQGSVDEQFF	TGTGCCAGCAGCAGACGACAGGGGTCTGTCGATGAGCAGTTCTTC
TRBD2	TRBJ2-4	-	TRBV4-3	CASSQDLAGGAANIQYF	TGCGCCAGCAGCCAAGACCTCGCGGGAGGGGCGGCCAACATTCAGTACTTC
TRBD2	TRBJ2-7	-	TRBV9	CASSVATGTTSGEQYF	TGTGCCAGCAGCGTAGCTACGGGGACTACCTCCGGGGAGCAGTACTTC
-	TRBJ1-6	-	TRBV30	CAWSPGLNSPLHF	TGTGCCTGGAGCCCAGGACTGAATTCACCCCTCCACTTT
-	TRBJ2-7	-	TRBV7-6	CASSYSSGDYYEQYF	TGTGCCAGCAGCTATTCTTCAGGGGATTACTACGAGCAGTACTTC
TRBD2	TRBJ2-7	-	TRBV6-1	CASSGLAGGYHYEQYF	TGTGCCAGCAGTGGACTAGCGGGAGGTTACCACTACGAGCAGTACTTC
-	TRBJ1-1	-	TRBV7-3	CASSLKGDTEAFF	TGTGCCAGCAGCTTAAAGGGGGACACTGAAGCTTTCTTT
-	TRBJ2-5	-	TRBV5-4	CASSLDKGEAETQYF	TGTGCCAGCAGCCTCGACAAGGGAGAGGCAGAGACCCAGTACTTC
-	TRBJ2-7	-	TRBV14	CASSQGPFYEQYF	TGTGCCAGCAGCCAGGGGCCGTTCTACGAGCAGTACTTC
-	TRBJ2-7	few	TRBV6-5	CASSIRTQPYEQYF	TGTGCCAGCAGCATACGCACACAACCCTACGAGCAGTACTTC
TRBD1	TRBJ2-7	-	TRBV6-5	CASTKWASGGYEQYF	TGTGCCAGCACCAAGTGGGCCTCAGGGGGCTACGAGCAGTACTTC
-	TRBJ1-6	-	TRBV5-5	CASSLWATSNNSPLHF	TGTGCCAGCAGCTTGTGGGCCACCTCAAATAATTCACCCCTCCACTTT
-	TRBJ2-5	-	TRBV24-1	CATSDTTRDLEETQYF	TGTGCCACCAGTGATACTACCCGGGACTTAGAAGAGACCCAGTACTTC
TRBD2	TRBJ2-1	-	TRBV6-4	CASTPLAGAYNEQFF	TGTGCCAGCACTCCACTAGCGGGAGCCTACAATGAGCAGTTCTTC
-	TRBJ1-5	-	TRBV21-1	CASSKGRGSYSNQPQHF	TGTGCCAGCAGCAAGGGGCGGGGATCCTATAGCAATCAGCCCCAGCATTTT
-	TRBJ2-1	-	TRBV27	CASSWRQASSNEQFF	TGTGCCAGCAGTTGGAGACAGGCTAGTAGCAATGAGCAGTTCTTC
TRBD1	TRBJ1-2	-	TRBV7-8	CASSLTGTGFDGYTF	TGTGCCAGCAGCCTGACCGGGACAGGGTTCGATGGCTACACCTTC
TRBD1	TRBJ2-3	-	TRBV29-1	CSERDRGTDTQYF	TGCAGCGAGCGGGACAGGGGGACAGATACGCAGTATTTT
-	TRBJ2-3	once	TRBV5-1	CASSKAETTDTQYF	TGCGCCAGCAGCAAAGCGGAGACCACAGATACGCAGTATTTT